The clone carrying this T cell receptor beta chain showed up just a few times. Its cognate antigen is unknown. These data originate in a study of blood T cells in healthy people across ages. Study-wide background: Template-switching capture recovered about one barcoded beta molecule per two T cells. Study observations and caveats: It was held that diversity estimates obtained from one million T cells represented underestimates. No one knew whether donors had CMV, which possibly confounded expanded clonotype changes.

Next came a second PCR, run for 7 to 11 cycles, which used a sample-barcoded 5' primer along with a J-beta primer mix. All cDNA molecules were each tagged by a template-switch adaptor with 12 random nucleotides. TCRdb analysed the 5' RACE reads with MiXCR anew, one entry per CDR3 protein. The sample records a few hundred thousand distinct CDR3 sequences, about 55% being singletons. CDR1 and CDR2 (germline): MNHNS, SASEGT. The CDR3 spans 15 residues. V lost 1 base, J lost 3 bases, and 13 bases lay in between. The V call is TRBV6-1, the J call TRBJ2-7; D possibly matches TRBD1 or TRBD2 (5 bases each). This TCR was sampled from a man between 60 and 75 years old in good health. Sequenced sample: blood. The CDR3 spells CASSEGAAGSYEQYF. CDR3 in DNA: TGTGCCAGCAGTGAAGGTGCGGCAGGGAGCTACGAGCAGTACTTC.